The subject of this entry is one T cell receptor (beta chain). This sample is part of a study of blood T cell repertoires in COVID-19. Measured with immunoSEQ multiplex PCR; TCRdb has only the in-frame clones, and not every one. The sample yields about 75,000 clones, under 80% seen once. With 6 bases removed from V and 8 bases from J, the gap between germline ends came to 16 bases. The germline gives CDR1 MDHEN, CDR2 SYDVKM. This CDR3 comprises 13 residues. Sequencing was carried out using peripheral blood. This sequence originates from a human donor with acute or convalescent COVID-19. The donor label of this sample is uncertain. The V call is TRBV28, the J call TRBJ1-2; D is uncertain. CDR3 DNA sequence: TGTGCCAGCAGGCCCCAGAGGAGATCGGGCTACACCTTC. This codes for CASRPQRRSGYTF.